These 18 T cell receptor beta chains were sequenced from one sample in a study of CD8+ T cells in alopecia areata. Following RNA extraction, reverse transcription yielded cDNA that acted as the sequencing template. TCRdb keeps only in-frame clones here, not all; method: immunoSEQ multiplex PCR. Of around 250,000 clones in the sample, roughly 69% were seen once. The sequenced sample was CD4+ T cells sorted from blood, obtained at week 0. The receptors stem from a human donor with alopecia areata.

This clone was picked up one time. Other DNA sequences in the same sample also yield this CDR3. Written as DNA, the CDR3 is TGTGCCAGCAGCGTAGGGGGTGTGGATACGCAGTATTTT. This encodes CASSVGGVDTQYF. The chain joins TRBV9 to TRBJ2-3; D remains unclear. Trimming shortened V by 0 bases and J by 6 bases, and 8 bases separated the two germline ends. This CDR3 contains 13 residues. Germline values: CDR1 SGDLS, CDR2 YYNGEE. Together with reference TRBV9 and TRBJ2-3, the CDR3 gives the full variable domain: DSGVTQTPKHLITATGQRVTLRCSPRSGDLSVYWYQQSLDQGLQFLIQYYNGEERAKGNILERFSAQQFPDLHSELNLSSLELGDSALYFCASSVGGVDTQYFGPGTRLTVL.

This clone was observed a few times. This sequence joins TRBV30 and TRBJ1-2; no firm D call. Trimming left V 5 bases short and J 4 bases short, with 14 bases between. Looked up from germline, CDR1 is GTSNPN and CDR2 is SVGIG (reference sequence). The CDR3 consists of 13 residues. CDR3 amino acids: CAWSLTAIYGYTF. Here the CDR3 DNA reads TGTGCCTGGTCCCTTACGGCCATCTATGGCTACACCTTC.

The rearrangement joins TRBV6-4 to TRBJ2-3; 9 bases match TRBD2. Germline V gives CDR1 MRHNA, CDR2 SNTAGT. J lost 2 bases, V lost 10 bases, and 13 bases had no gene match. CDR3 size: 16 residues. The CDR3 reads CANTRLAEPDTDTQYF. In nucleotides, the CDR3 is TGTGCCAACACCCGACTAGCGGAACCCGACACAGATACGCAGTATTTT.

The chain carries TRBV5-1 and TRBJ1-2; D is uncertain. The CDR3 consists of 13 residues. Per germline, CDR1 SGHRS and CDR2 YFSETQ. Deletions cut 4 bases from V and 8 bases from J, with 15 bases between. The CDR3 protein is CASSRNEPEGYTF. The CDR3 nucleotides are TGCGCCAGCAGCCGAAACGAACCGGAAGGCTACACCTTC.

This chain links TRBV5-1 with TRBJ2-5, with TRBD2 as a possible D gene (6 bases). V was clipped by 0 bases and J by 5 bases, with 14 bases between them. The CDR3 contains 15 residues. The germline gives CDR1 SGHRS, CDR2 YFSETQ. CDR3 sequence (DNA): TGCGCCAGCAGCTTGGCCGGGCTCCGGGAGGAGACCCAGTACTTC. It codes for CASSLAGLREETQYF.

This clone was observed a handful of times. The gene calls are TRBV6-1 and TRBJ2-5, with TRBD2 matching 7 bases. CDR1 is MNHNS and CDR2 is SASEGT in the germline V gene. The ends lost 8 bases at V and 13 bases at J; junction bases unmatched: 13. The CDR3 consists of 12 residues. The CDR3 sequence is CASCRLAAYLYF. In DNA form, the CDR3 reads TGTGCCAGCTGCCGACTAGCAGCCTATCTGTACTTC.

V is TRBV7-9 and J is TRBJ1-1; the D gene is possibly TRBD1 (6 bases). The V end lost 3 bases, the J end lost 8 bases, and 13 bases lay between the germline ends. The CDR3 has 13 residues. Germline CDR1 reads SEHNR; CDR2 reads FQNEAQ (reference sequence). In nucleotides, the CDR3 is TGTGCCAGCAGCTTCTTCTTACAGGGAGAAGCTTTCTTT. It codes for CASSFFLQGEAFF.

The rearrangement uses TRBV30 and TRBJ2-3; D perhaps matches TRBD1 (5 bases). V lost 4 bases and J 2 bases, leaving 7 bases between the germline ends. CDR3 size: 12 residues. Germline CDR1 is GTSNPN and CDR2 is SVGIG (reference sequence). CDR3 bases: TGTGCCTGGACAGGGAACACAGATACGCAGTATTTT. Translation gives CAWTGNTDTQYF.

J is TRBJ1-1 and V is TRBV30, with D perhaps TRBD1 (6 bases). The CDR3 extends over 13 amino acids. The V end was cut by 0 bases, the J end by 6 bases, with 11 bases between. Germline CDR1 reads GTSNPN; CDR2 reads SVGIG (reference sequence). CDR3 protein: CAWSVVSGAEAFF. Written as DNA, the CDR3 is TGTGCCTGGAGTGTAGTTTCAGGGGCTGAAGCTTTCTTT.

The chain employs TRBV9 and TRBJ1-1; a weak D match, TRBD1 (6 bases). Germline CDR1 reads SGDLS; CDR2 reads YYNGEE. This CDR3 spans 15 amino acids. Trimming shortened V by 4 bases and J by 2 bases, and 15 bases separated the two germline ends. The CDR3 is CASSTGTLGNTEAFF. The CDR3 nucleotides are TGTGCCAGCAGCACTGGGACACTAGGTAACACTGAAGCTTTCTTT.

This clone was counted a single time. The chain has TRBV9 and TRBJ1-2; D gene ambiguous. Germline lookup yields CDR1 SGDLS and CDR2 YYNGEE. V dropped 3 bases and J dropped 4 bases, with 10 bases sitting between them. The CDR3 spans 13 residues. The CDR3: CASSEQRGYGYTF. CDR3 DNA: TGTGCCAGCAGCGAACAGAGAGGCTATGGCTACACCTTC.

The genes are TRBV9 and TRBJ2-5; D is perhaps TRBD1 (6 bases). Trimming pared 3 bases from V and 7 bases from J, leaving 16 bases between. Looked up from germline, CDR1 is SGDLS and CDR2 is YYNGEE. The CDR3 sequence is 14 residues long. In DNA form, the CDR3 reads TGTGCCAGCAGCGCCGAGGGGCTCAGGGGGACCCAGTACTTC. This encodes CASSAEGLRGTQYF.

V gene TRBV14 combines with J gene TRBJ1-2; maybe TRBD1 (5 bases). The CDR3 runs to 13 residues. V was pared by 2 bases and J by 8 bases, with 12 bases between. Germline-derived CDR1 and CDR2 are SGHDN and FVKESK. The CDR3, as DNA: TGTGCCAGCAGCCAATCGTCGGGGGTAGGCTACACCTTC. The encoded protein is CASSQSSGVGYTF.

The gene calls are TRBV18 and TRBJ1-5; the match to TRBD1 covers 9 bases. V lost 3 bases and J lost 1; bases outside the gene matches: 4. From germline, CDR1 is KGHSH and CDR2 LQKENI. The CDR3 is made up of 16 amino acids. CDR3 protein: CASSPYRGPSNQPQHF. In DNA, the CDR3 is TGTGCCAGCTCACCCTACAGGGGGCCGAGCAATCAGCCCCAGCATTTT.

This clone appeared a few times. The rearrangement uses TRBV7-2 and TRBJ1-1, with unresolved D. In germline, CDR1 is SGHTA, CDR2 FQGNSA. The CDR3 is 11 residues long. V lost 5 bases, J lost 3 bases, and 4 bases lay in between. The CDR3 region is CASSHDTEAFF. DNA of the CDR3: TGTGCCAGCAGCCACGACACTGAAGCTTTCTTT.

The rearrangement links TRBV4-2 to TRBJ1-5, with no clear D. The germline V gene has CDR1 LGHNA and CDR2 YNFKEQ. The CDR3 totals 13 residues. Between the trimmed V and J ends, which lost 1 base and 7 bases, there was a span of 8 bases. CDR3 DNA: TGTGCCAGCAGCCAAGGACTGGAACAGCCCCAGCATTTT. Its protein is CASSQGLEQPQHF.

V gene TRBV5-6 combines with J gene TRBJ1-5; the match to TRBD1 covers 10 bases. The germline V gene has CDR1 SGHDT and CDR2 YYEEEE. CDR3 length: 14 residues. The junction had 7 bases not matched to a gene; V was cut back by 2 bases and J by 11 bases. Written as DNA, the CDR3 is TGTGCCAGCAGCTTAGGGACAGGGGCCCAGTCCCAGCATTTT. Translating it yields CASSLGTGAQSQHF.

This sequence joins TRBV29-1 and TRBJ2-7; 7 bases are shared with TRBD1. The V gene end was trimmed by 7 bases and the J gene end by 3 bases; junction bases not matched to a gene: 9. Germline CDR1 SQVTM, CDR2 ANQGSEA. This CDR3 has 13 amino acids. CDR3 amino acids: CSALTRQGYEQYF. CDR3 coding DNA: TGCAGCGCGCTAACGCGACAGGGCTACGAGCAGTACTTC.